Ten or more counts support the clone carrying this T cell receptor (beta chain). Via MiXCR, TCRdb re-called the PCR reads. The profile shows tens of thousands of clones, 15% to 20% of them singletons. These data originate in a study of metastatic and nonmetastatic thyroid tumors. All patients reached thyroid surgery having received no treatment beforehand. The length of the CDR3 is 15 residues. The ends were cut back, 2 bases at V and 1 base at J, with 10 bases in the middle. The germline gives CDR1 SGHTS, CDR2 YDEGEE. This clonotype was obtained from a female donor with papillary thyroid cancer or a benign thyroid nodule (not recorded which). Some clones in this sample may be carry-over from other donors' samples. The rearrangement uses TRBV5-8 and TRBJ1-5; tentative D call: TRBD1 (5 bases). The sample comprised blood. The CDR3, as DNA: TGTGCCAGCAGCTTCGGGACGGTGAGCAATCAGCCCCAGCATTTT. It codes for CASSFGTVSNQPQHF.